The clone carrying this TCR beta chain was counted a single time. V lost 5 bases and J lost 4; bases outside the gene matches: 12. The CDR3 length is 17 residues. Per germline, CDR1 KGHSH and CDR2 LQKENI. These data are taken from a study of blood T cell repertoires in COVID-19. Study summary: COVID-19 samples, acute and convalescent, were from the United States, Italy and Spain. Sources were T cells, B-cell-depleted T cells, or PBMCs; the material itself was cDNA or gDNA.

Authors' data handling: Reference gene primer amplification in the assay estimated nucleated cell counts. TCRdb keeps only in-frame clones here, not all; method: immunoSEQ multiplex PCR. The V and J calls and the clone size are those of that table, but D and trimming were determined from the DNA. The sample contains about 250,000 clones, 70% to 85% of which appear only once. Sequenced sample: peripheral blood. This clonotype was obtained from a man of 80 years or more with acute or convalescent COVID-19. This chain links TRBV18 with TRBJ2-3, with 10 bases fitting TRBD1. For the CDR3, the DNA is TGTGCCAGCTCAAGTACAGTTCCGGGACAGGGGTCAGATACGCAGTATTTT. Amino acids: CASSSTVPGQGSDTQYF.